What follows are 28 T cell receptor beta chains derived from one specimen sequenced in a study of blood T cells in healthy people across ages. A J-beta primer mix and a sample-barcoded 5' primer were used in a second PCR of about 7 to 11 cycles. One entry per CDR3 protein, called by TCRdb with MiXCR from the 5' RACE reads. The sample has about 830,000 distinct CDR3 sequences, around 62% seen once. The sample was blood. These receptors came from a young man in good health.

This clonotype was recorded many times. The chain has TRBV6-2 or TRBV6-3 and TRBJ1-1; D not certain. The V gene lost 0 bases and the J gene lost 5 bases, with 10 bases spanning the gap. CDR1 and CDR2 from the germline V gene are MNHEY and SVGEGT. The CDR3 totals 14 residues. This chain's CDR3 is CASSYSGLGTEAFF. CDR3 coding DNA: TGTGCCAGCAGTTACTCGGGTCTGGGAACTGAAGCTTTCTTT.

V is TRBV12-3 or TRBV12-4 and J is TRBJ2-7; D tentatively fits TRBD1 or TRBD2 (6 bases each). Trimming stripped 2 bases from V and 7 bases from J, with 12 bases between. The CDR3 covers 13 residues. In DNA form, the CDR3 reads TGTGCCAGCAGTTTAAAGGGGGGCGAGGAGCAGTACTTC. Translated, it gives CASSLKGGEEQYF.

This clonotype was recorded a few times. In DNA form, the CDR3 reads TGCAGCGTTGCCCCCCTTGGGGACACTGAAGCTTTCTTT. Protein: CSVAPLGDTEAFF. The chain uses TRBV29-1 and TRBJ1-1; D ambiguous. CDR3 length: 13 residues. The germline V and J ends were trimmed by 4 bases and 3 bases, with 12 bases remaining between them. Germline CDR1 SQVTM, CDR2 ANQGSEA.

The J gene is TRBJ2-1, the V gene TRBV6-6; 7 nucleotides line up with TRBD1. The CDR3 contains 15 residues. The V segment lost 7 bases and the J segment 0 bases; nucleotides outside the gene matches: 6. Germline assignment: CDR1 MNHNY and CDR2 SVGAGI (reference sequence). For the CDR3, the DNA is TGTGCCAGCATGTTGGGACAGAGCTCCTACAATGAGCAGTTCTTC. Translation gives CASMLGQSSYNEQFF.

J is TRBJ2-1 and V is TRBV4-2; D is unclear. Germline V gene lookup returns CDR1 LGHNA and CDR2 YNFKEQ. With 0 bases removed from V and 5 bases from J, the gap between germline ends came to 14 bases. The CDR3 totals 16 residues. CDR3 sequence reads: CASSQDRNYPNNEQFF. The CDR3, as DNA: TGTGCCAGCAGCCAAGATAGAAACTACCCCAACAATGAGCAGTTCTTC.

The J gene is TRBJ2-2, the V gene TRBV15; possibly TRBD2 for D (7 bases). From germline, CDR1 is LNHNV and CDR2 YYDKDF (reference sequence). The CDR3 extends over 17 amino acids. V was pared by 0 bases and J by 0 bases, with 11 bases between. For the CDR3, the DNA is TGTGCCACCAGCAGAGATCGGGGGGCAACGAACACCGGGGAGCTGTTTTTT. This sequence encodes CATSRDRGATNTGELFF.

With respect to this clonotype: One end of the junction is discordant with germline, which a read error may explain. V and J are TRBV4-3 and TRBJ2-1, with unresolved D. This CDR3 spans 16 amino acids. CDR1 LGHNA and CDR2 YSLEER come from the germline V gene. The CDR3 loop reads CTSSQATRSSYNEQFF. CDR3 nucleotides: TGCACCAGCAGCCAAGCGACGCGGAGCTCCTACAATGAGCAGTTCTTC.

Concerning this clonotype: An end of the junction does not agree with germline; a read error may underlie this. The CDR3 nucleotides are TGTACCAGCAGCGAAGGGGGGACTAGCGCGAGCAATGAGCAGTACTTC. Translating gives CTSSEGGTSASNEQYF. The V and J genes are TRBV3-1 and TRBJ2-1; TRBD2 matches 10 bases. The J call may be in error: the DNA end matches TRBJ2-7 better. This CDR3 comprises 16 residues. The germline gives CDR1 LGHDT, CDR2 YNNKEL (reference sequence).

This clonotype has only a few counts. The rearrangement uses TRBV27 and TRBJ2-5, with a weak D call TRBD2 (6 bases). The end of the DNA aligns better with TRBJ2-7, so the J call may be wrong. The CDR3 covers 12 residues. CDR1 is MNHEY, CDR2 SMNVEV, per germline (reference sequence). The CDR3 DNA reads as TGTGCCGGGGGGTCTGCACCCTACGAGCAGTACTTC. It yields the protein CAGGSAPYEQYF.

The rearrangement uses TRBV7-9 and TRBJ1-2; 10 nucleotides align to TRBD1. Trimming at V came to 7 bases and at J to 0 bases, leaving 11 bases not matched to a gene. Germline V lookup: CDR1 SEHNR, CDR2 FQNEAQ (reference sequence). There are 17 residues in the CDR3. In DNA form, the CDR3 reads TGTGCCAGCACCACCTCCGGGACAGGGGTTACTAACTATGGCTACACCTTC. As protein: CASTTSGTGVTNYGYTF.

This rearrangement joins TRBV6-5 to TRBJ2-7, with a weak D call TRBD1 (6 bases). This CDR3 contains 15 residues. The V gene lost 2 bases and the J gene lost 2 bases, with 13 bases spanning the gap. Germline V gene lookup returns CDR1 MNHEY and CDR2 SVGAGI. CDR3 sequence reads: CASSYNLGHPYEQYF. The CDR3 region has the DNA TGTGCCAGCAGTTACAACCTGGGACACCCCTACGAGCAGTACTTC.

The V call is TRBV30, the J call TRBJ2-3; 8 nucleotides agree with TRBD1. Germline V gene sequence: CDR1 GTSNPN, CDR2 SVGIG (reference sequence). V shed 4 bases and J 7 bases; nucleotides not matched to a gene: 13. This CDR3 has 15 residues. The CDR3 region has the DNA TGTGCCTGGACCAGTAGAGGGCAGGGGGCTAATACGCAGTATTTT. Translation: CAWTSRGQGANTQYF.

In this sample, this clonotype turned up many times. The chain uses TRBV28 and TRBJ2-6; D is unclear. This CDR3 contains 14 residues. With 6 bases removed from V and 2 bases from J, the gap between germline ends came to 8 bases. Looked up from germline, CDR1 is MDHEN and CDR2 is SYDVKM. This CDR3 is CASREPPGANVLTF. In DNA, the CDR3 is TGTGCCAGCAGGGAACCCCCTGGGGCCAACGTCCTGACTTTC. Complete variable domain (other parts from reference TRBV28 and TRBJ2-6): DVKVTQSSRYLVKRTGEKVFLECVQDMDHENMFWYRQDPGLGLRLIYFSYDVKMKEKGDIPEGYSVSREKKERFSLILESASTNQTSMYLCASREPPGANVLTFGAGSRLTVL.

The chain employs TRBV9 and TRBJ2-1; D is possibly TRBD1 (5 bases). Germline CDR1 and CDR2: SGDLS and YYNGEE. The V end lost 6 bases, the J end lost 4 bases, and 17 bases lay between the germline ends. CDR3 length equals 15 residues. The CDR3 DNA follows: TGTGCCAGCAACCCTTACCAGGGTGGGTACAATGAGCAGTTCTTC. It encodes CASNPYQGGYNEQFF.

In this sample, this clonotype turned up a few times. The chain employs TRBV20-1 and TRBJ2-3; no clear D. The CDR3 totals 14 residues. The ends were cut back, 6 bases at V and 0 bases at J, with 13 bases in the middle. CDR1 DFQATT and CDR2 SNEGSKA come from the germline V gene (reference sequence). The CDR3 nucleotides are TGCAGTGCCACCATTAGGTTCAGCACAGATACGCAGTATTTT. Amino acid sequence: CSATIRFSTDTQYF.

This clonotype was seen only a few times. The chain combines TRBV10-3 with TRBJ2-1; the D gene is possibly TRBD2 (6 bases). Trimming stripped 4 bases from V and 4 bases from J, with 17 bases between. The CDR3 spans 16 residues. Germline CDR1 is ENHRY and CDR2 is SYGVKD. The CDR3 loop is CAISGAGGIAYNEQFF. The CDR3 coding sequence is TGTGCCATCAGTGGGGCCGGGGGAATTGCGTACAATGAGCAGTTCTTC.

The gene calls are TRBV2 and TRBJ2-6; D perhaps matches TRBD1 (5 bases). The CDR3 runs 15 residues. Trimming pared 7 bases from V and 3 bases from J, leaving 13 bases between. CDR1 and CDR2 (germline): SNHLY, FYNNEI. The CDR3 DNA reads as TGTGCCAGCACCCGAGCAGGGTTTGGGGCCAACGTCCTGACTTTC. Protein sequence: CASTRAGFGANVLTF.

The chain recombines TRBV12-3 or TRBV12-4 with TRBJ2-5, with 10 bases lining up with TRBD2. CDR3 length equals 14 residues. With V trimmed by 6 bases and J by 1 base, 2 bases remained unmatched. The CDR3 sequence is CASSSGGAQETQYF. The CDR3 DNA reads TGTGCCAGCAGCAGCGGGGGGGCCCAAGAGACCCAGTACTTC.

V usage is TRBV12-3 or TRBV12-4 and J usage is TRBJ2-2; D is possibly TRBD2 (6 bases). This CDR3 has 15 amino acids. V was pared by 4 bases and J by 2 bases, with 11 bases between. The CDR3 is CASSYSGINTGELFF. DNA of the CDR3: TGTGCCAGCAGTTATAGCGGAATCAACACCGGGGAGCTGTTTTTT.

This clonotype came up a few times. The J gene is TRBJ2-7, the V gene TRBV27, with 7 positions matching TRBD1. Per the germline V gene, CDR1 is MNHEY and CDR2 is SMNVEV (reference sequence). With V trimmed by 9 bases and J by 3 bases, 14 bases remained unmatched. The CDR3 consists of 15 residues. CDR3 in amino acids: CASRTGAQPFYEQYF. CDR3 DNA: TGTGCCAGTAGAACAGGGGCCCAACCATTCTACGAGCAGTACTTC.

The chain links TRBV11-2 to TRBJ2-1, with D perhaps assigned TRBD1 or TRBD2 (6 bases each). The CDR3 runs 18 residues. V was shortened by 0 bases and J by 0 bases, with 15 bases between the two germline ends. Germline CDR1 is SGHAT and CDR2 is FQNNGV. CDR3 protein: CASSLDSGGSNSYNEQFF. Written as DNA, the CDR3 is TGTGCCAGCAGCTTAGATTCCGGGGGCTCAAACTCCTACAATGAGCAGTTCTTC.

In its sample, this clonotype was seen many times. J is TRBJ2-3 and V is TRBV3-1; D gene ambiguous. Germline CDR1 LGHDT, CDR2 YNNKEL (reference sequence). The CDR3 has 12 amino acids. Trimming cost V 4 bases and J 2 bases, with 4 bases left between them. The CDR3 loop is CASSPHTDTQYF. The CDR3 DNA is TGTGCCAGCAGCCCACACACAGATACGCAGTATTTT.

The chain has TRBV18 and TRBJ2-5, with D unresolved. Germline CDR1 and CDR2: KGHSH and LQKENI. The CDR3 runs 13 residues. The V end was cut by 3 bases, the J end by 5 bases, with 10 bases between. The CDR3 region has the DNA TGTGCCAGCTCACCTCCCTCGGACGAGACCCAGTACTTC. It translates to CASSPPSDETQYF.

This clonotype has more than one count but fewer than ten. The V call is TRBV6-2 or TRBV6-3, the J call TRBJ1-1; 8 nucleotides match TRBD1. Germline assignment: CDR1 MNHEY and CDR2 SVGEGT. This CDR3 has 14 amino acids. Trimming took 6 bases from V and 1 from J; bases not matched to a gene: 4. The CDR3 loop is CASSRDRRNTEAFF. Here the CDR3 DNA reads TGTGCCAGCAGCCGGGACAGGAGGAACACTGAAGCTTTCTTT.

There are a few counts of this clonotype. The genes are TRBV7-3 and TRBJ2-6; D is perhaps TRBD1 or TRBD2 (5 bases each). Per the germline V gene, CDR1 is SGHTA and CDR2 is FQGTGA. V was clipped by 0 bases and J by 0 bases, with 9 bases between them. CDR3 length: 17 residues. In nucleotides, the CDR3 is TGTGCCAGCAGCTTAACGTCTGGGACCTCTGGGGCCAACGTCCTGACTTTC. Its protein is CASSLTSGTSGANVLTF.

This rearrangement joins TRBV2 to TRBJ2-5; 9 bases map to TRBD2. V was pared by 7 bases and J by 1 base, with 7 bases of the junction left unmatched. This CDR3 comprises 15 residues. CDR1 and CDR2 (germline): SNHLY, FYNNEI. The CDR3, as DNA: TGTGCCAGCATTAGCGGGGGCGCCTTCCAAGAGACCCAGTACTTC. Amino acid sequence: CASISGGAFQETQYF.

Only a few counts were recorded for this clonotype. The chain has TRBV12-3 or TRBV12-4 and TRBJ2-2, with TRBD2 identical over 16 bases. V lost 8 bases to trimming and J lost 3 bases; unmatched junction nucleotides: 12. CDR3 length equals 19 residues. The CDR3 bases are TGTGCCAGCCCAGAACCGGGACTAGCGGGGGGGCCGGACACCGGGGAGCTGTTTTTT. Its protein product is CASPEPGLAGGPDTGELFF.

The chain combines TRBV9 with TRBJ2-1; 9 positions match TRBD2. Losses at the gene ends were 4 bases for V and 0 bases for J; bases not matched to a gene: 8. The germline V gene encodes CDR1 SGDLS and CDR2 YYNGEE. This CDR3 is built from 17 residues. The CDR3 bases are TGTGCCAGCAGCCATGCTAGCGGGGATAGCTCCTACAATGAGCAGTTCTTC. Residues: CASSHASGDSSYNEQFF. The variable domain in full, completed from reference TRBV9 and TRBJ2-1, reads DSGVTQTPKHLITATGQRVTLRCSPRSGDLSVYWYQQSLDQGLQFLIQYYNGEERAKGNILERFSAQQFPDLHSELNLSSLELGDSALYFCASSHASGDSSYNEQFFGPGTRLTVL.